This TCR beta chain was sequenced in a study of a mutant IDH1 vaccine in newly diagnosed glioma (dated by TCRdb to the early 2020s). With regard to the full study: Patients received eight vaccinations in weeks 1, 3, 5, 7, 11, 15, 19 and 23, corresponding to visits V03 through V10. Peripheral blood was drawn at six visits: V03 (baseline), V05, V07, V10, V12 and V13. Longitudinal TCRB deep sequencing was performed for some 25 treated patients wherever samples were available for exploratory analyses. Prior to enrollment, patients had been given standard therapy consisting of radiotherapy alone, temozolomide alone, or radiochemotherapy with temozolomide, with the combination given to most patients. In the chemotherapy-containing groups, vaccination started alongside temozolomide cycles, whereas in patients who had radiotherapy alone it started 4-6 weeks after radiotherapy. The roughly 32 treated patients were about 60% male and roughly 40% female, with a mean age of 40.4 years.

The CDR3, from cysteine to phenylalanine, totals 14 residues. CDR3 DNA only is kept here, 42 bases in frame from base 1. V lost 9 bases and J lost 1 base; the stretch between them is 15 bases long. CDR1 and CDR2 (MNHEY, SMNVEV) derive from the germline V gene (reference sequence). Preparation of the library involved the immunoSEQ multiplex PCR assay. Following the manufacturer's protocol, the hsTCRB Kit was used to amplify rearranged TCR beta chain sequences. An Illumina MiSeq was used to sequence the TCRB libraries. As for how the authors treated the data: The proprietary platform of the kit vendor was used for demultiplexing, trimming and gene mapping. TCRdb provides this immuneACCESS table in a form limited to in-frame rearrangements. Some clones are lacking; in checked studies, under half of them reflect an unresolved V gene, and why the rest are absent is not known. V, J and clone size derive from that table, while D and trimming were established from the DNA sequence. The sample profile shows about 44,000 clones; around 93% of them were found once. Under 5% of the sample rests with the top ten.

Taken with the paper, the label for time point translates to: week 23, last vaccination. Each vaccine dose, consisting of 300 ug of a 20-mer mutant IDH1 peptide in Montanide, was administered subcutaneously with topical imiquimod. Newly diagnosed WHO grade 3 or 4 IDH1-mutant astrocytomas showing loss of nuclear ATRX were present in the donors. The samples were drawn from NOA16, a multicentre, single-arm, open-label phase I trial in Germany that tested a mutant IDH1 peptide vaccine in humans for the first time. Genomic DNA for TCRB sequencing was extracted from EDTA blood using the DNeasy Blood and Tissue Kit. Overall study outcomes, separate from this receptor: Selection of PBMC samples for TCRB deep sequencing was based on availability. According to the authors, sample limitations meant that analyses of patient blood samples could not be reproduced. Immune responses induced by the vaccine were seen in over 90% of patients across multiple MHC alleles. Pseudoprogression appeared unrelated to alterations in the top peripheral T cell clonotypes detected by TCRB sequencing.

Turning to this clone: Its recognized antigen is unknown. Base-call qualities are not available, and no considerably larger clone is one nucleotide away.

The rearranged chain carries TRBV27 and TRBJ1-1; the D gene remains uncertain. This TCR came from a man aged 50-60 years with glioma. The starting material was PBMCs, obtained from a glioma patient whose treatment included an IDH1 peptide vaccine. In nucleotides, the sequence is TGTGCCAGTTCTGGTATCGGGGAGAACACTGAAGCTTTCTTT. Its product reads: CASSGIGENTEAFF.